The source of this T cell receptor (beta chain) is a study of blood T cell repertoires in COVID-19. Across the study: COVID-19 samples collected from the United States, Italy and Spain covered acute and convalescent phases. PBMCs, B-cell-depleted T cells, or T cells were the source of the cDNA or gDNA that made up the material.

As processed by the authors: Quantification of nucleated cells was approximated via reference gene primer amplification. Profiling relied on immunoSEQ multiplex PCR, and the TCRdb table lists in-frame clones only, not all of them. The DNA gave D and trimming, while V, J and clone size come from that table. The sample yields about half a million clones, approximately 85% seen once. This CDR3 spans 16 amino acids. Germline CDR1 and CDR2: SGHTA and FQGNSA. V shed 1 base and J 0 bases; nucleotides not matched to a gene: 5. Sequencing was done on a sample of peripheral blood. The receptor's source is a human donor in a cohort sampled during active COVID-19. V usage is TRBV7-2 and J usage is TRBJ2-7; TRBD2 matches at 8 bases. CDR3 in DNA: TGTGCCAGCAGCTTAGGAGTAGCGGGAAGCTCCTACGAGCAGTACTTC. This sequence encodes CASSLGVAGSSYEQYF.